This T cell receptor beta chain was sequenced in a study of T-cell reconstitution after alpha-beta-depleted transplantation in children. Preparation of the TCRbeta library was carried out with unique molecular identifiers. TCRdb processed the PCR reads anew with MiXCR; each CDR3 protein has one entry. The repertoire holds 200,000 to 250,000 distinct CDR3 sequences, about 9.2% seen once, with 5% to 7% in the top ten. After removal of 4 bases from V and 3 bases from J, the junction contained 10 bases not matched to a gene. The length of the CDR3 is 16 residues. Germline-derived CDR1 and CDR2 are SGHRS and YFSETQ. This clonotype was counted many times.

The chain has TRBV5-1 and TRBJ1-5; TRBD1 aligns across 7 bases. Sequenced material: PBMCs from the stem cell graft donor, taken from the stem cell graft. The sequence was obtained from a human donor who donated a stem cell graft to a child with acute lymphoblastic leukemia. CDR3 in DNA: TGCGCCAGCAGCCCCACTGGACAGGAACCCAATCAGCCCCAGCATTTT. Its protein product is CASSPTGQEPNQPQHF.